The source of this T cell receptor beta chain is a study of cytomegalovirus exposure and HLA in healthy donors. Germline trimming cut 6 bases from V and 4 bases from J; bases unmatched to any gene: 2. Germline V gives CDR1 MDHEN, CDR2 SYDVKM. CDR3 length equals 13 residues. It was with 60 Vbeta and 13 Jbeta primers that the PCR ran. TCRdb keeps only in-frame clones here, not all; method: immunoSEQ multiplex PCR. The sample comprises approximately 180,000 clones, 60% to 85% of which are singletons, and about 3% rests with the top ten. The chain couples TRBV28 to TRBJ2-1; TRBD2 matches at 8 bases. Sequencing was carried out using PBMCs. The TCR comes from a male donor in good health and CMV-seronegative. This CDR3 reads CASSSGGYNEQFF. The CDR3 bases are TGTGCCAGCAGCTCGGGAGGGTACAATGAGCAGTTCTTC.